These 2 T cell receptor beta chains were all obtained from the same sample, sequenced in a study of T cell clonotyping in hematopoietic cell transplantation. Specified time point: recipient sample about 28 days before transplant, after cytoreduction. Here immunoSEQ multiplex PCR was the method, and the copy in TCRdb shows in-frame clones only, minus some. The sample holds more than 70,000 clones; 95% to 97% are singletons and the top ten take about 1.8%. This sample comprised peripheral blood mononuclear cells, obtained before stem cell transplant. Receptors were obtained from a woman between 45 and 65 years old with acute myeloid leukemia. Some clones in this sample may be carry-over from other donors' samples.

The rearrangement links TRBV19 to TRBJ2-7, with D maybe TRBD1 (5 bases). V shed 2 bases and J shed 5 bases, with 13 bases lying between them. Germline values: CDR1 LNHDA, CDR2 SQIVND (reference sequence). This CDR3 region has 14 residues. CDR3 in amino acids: CASSIRQGRHEQYF. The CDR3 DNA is TGTGCCAGTAGTATAAGGCAGGGTAGACACGAGCAGTACTTC.

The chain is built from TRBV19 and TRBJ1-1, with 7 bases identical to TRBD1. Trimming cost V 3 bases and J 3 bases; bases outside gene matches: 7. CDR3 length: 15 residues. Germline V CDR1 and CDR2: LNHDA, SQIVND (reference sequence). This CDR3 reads CASSITGVRDTEAFF. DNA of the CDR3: TGTGCCAGTAGTATTACAGGGGTTAGGGACACTGAAGCTTTCTTT.